A single sample gave rise to the 14 T cell receptor beta chains below, sequenced in a study of T cells in Graves' hyperthyroidism and ophthalmopathy. Amplified TCR beta CDR3 regions came from RNA transcripts. The HTBI primer set served for first-round RT-PCR of the TCR CDR3. TCRdb re-called the multiplex PCR reads with MiXCR, one entry per CDR3 protein. This sample carries approximately 690,000 distinct CDR3 sequences, 20% of them seen once, and the ten largest clones take around a third. The sample comprised blood. These receptors were taken from a young man with Graves' ophthalmopathy.

The rearrangement joins TRBV9 to TRBJ2-4; D gene uncertain. The length of the CDR3 is 13 residues. Germline CDR1 is SGDLS and CDR2 is YYNGEE. The V end was cut by 0 bases, the J end by 7 bases, with 8 bases between. The CDR3, as DNA: TGTGCCAGCAGCGTAGATATGGGGAACATTCAGTACTTC. Protein product: CASSVDMGNIQYF.

This clonotype was seen a handful of times. The CDR3 DNA follows: TGTGCCAGCAGCCAAGATCTGGGGGGCGTCATTAGTGGTTCCTACGAGCAGTACTTC. Its translation is CASSQDLGGVISGSYEQYF. The chain uses TRBV3-1 and TRBJ2-7, with D perhaps given as TRBD1 or TRBD2 (6 bases each). The germline V and J ends were trimmed by 0 bases and 1 base, with 22 bases remaining between them. This CDR3 is built from 19 residues. Germline CDR1 LGHDT, CDR2 YNNKEL (reference sequence).

This clonotype was detected ten times or more. This chain joins TRBV28 and TRBJ2-7; D is undetermined. CDR1 is MDHEN, CDR2 SYDVKM, per germline. The CDR3 is 15 amino acids. V was pared by 8 bases and J by 0 bases, with 17 bases between. As DNA, the CDR3 is TGTGCCAGCTTTAAGAGGTCGGCACCCTCCTACGAGCAGTACTTC. Translating gives CASFKRSAPSYEQYF.

This clonotype was detected only a few times. V is TRBV30 and J is TRBJ1-2; 7 bases are a match to TRBD1. The CDR3 length is 12 residues. Germline V gene lookup returns CDR1 GTSNPN and CDR2 SVGIG (reference sequence). V lost 4 bases, J lost 7 bases, and 6 bases stayed unmatched. CDR3 amino acids: CAWTEGAGGYTF. The CDR3 DNA is TGTGCCTGGACCGAGGGGGCGGGTGGCTACACCTTC.

The V and J genes are TRBV7-9 and TRBJ2-3, with TRBD2 matching over 8 bases. The CDR3 runs to 15 residues. Germline assignment: CDR1 SEHNR and CDR2 FQNEAQ (reference sequence). V shed 8 bases, J shed 2 bases, and the junction held 9 bases outside the gene matches. The CDR3 DNA reads as TGTGCCAGCCGATTAAGCGGGAGCTACACAGATACGCAGTATTTT. Its translation: CASRLSGSYTDTQYF.

The chain links TRBV27 to TRBJ1-3, with TRBD1 as a possible D gene (5 bases). V was trimmed by 2 bases and J by 0 bases, leaving 17 bases between them. Germline CDR1 reads MNHEY; CDR2 reads SMNVEV (reference sequence). This CDR3 spans 18 amino acids. CDR3: CASSLSSGHLNSGNTIYF. The CDR3 bases are TGTGCCAGCAGTTTAAGCTCCGGACACCTAAACTCTGGAAACACCATATATTTT.

This clonotype was observed many times. This chain uses TRBV11-2 with TRBJ2-3; D not certain. The CDR3 runs to 16 residues. V was pared by 4 bases and J by 2 bases, with 16 bases between. Germline values: CDR1 SGHAT, CDR2 FQNNGV. The CDR3, as DNA: TGTGCCAGCAGCTCCGCCTTACTCGTTACCACAGATACGCAGTATTTT. Its translation: CASSSALLVTTDTQYF.

This clonotype was recorded many times. V gene TRBV3-1 combines with J gene TRBJ1-4, with 10 bases matching TRBD1. CDR1 is LGHDT and CDR2 is YNNKEL in the germline V gene (reference sequence). The CDR3 runs 15 residues. J gave up 8 bases and V 3 bases, and 6 bases lay outside the gene matches. CDR3 DNA: TGTGCCAGCAGCCAGAAGAGGACAGGGGGGGAAAAACTGTTTTTT. It translates to CASSQKRTGGEKLFF.

This clonotype was recorded a few times. The chain couples TRBV28 to TRBJ1-4; D is possibly TRBD1 (6 bases). The CDR3 runs to 18 residues. V lost 3 bases and J lost 5, with 22 bases in between. Germline V CDR1 and CDR2: MDHEN, SYDVKM. The CDR3 DNA follows: TGTGCCAGCAGTTTCAACGTCAAATTGGGGGCCGGAAATGAAAAACTGTTTTTT. This gives the protein CASSFNVKLGAGNEKLFF.

This sequence joins TRBV20-1 and TRBJ2-7, with 7 bases fitting TRBD2. The CDR3 extends over 16 amino acids. V shed 3 bases and J 0 bases; nucleotides not matched to a gene: 11. Looked up from germline, CDR1 is DFQATT and CDR2 is SNEGSKA (reference sequence). CDR3 region: CSARREPTGDSYEQYF. CDR3 bases: TGCAGTGCTAGGCGGGAGCCGACGGGAGACTCCTACGAGCAGTACTTC.

There are many counts of this clonotype. The chain couples TRBV5-1 to TRBJ2-3; the match to TRBD2 covers 13 bases. Germline CDR1 SGHRS, CDR2 YFSETQ. The CDR3 spans 16 residues. J was trimmed by 5 bases and V by 3 bases; bases with no gene match: 6. CDR3 coding DNA: TGCGCCAGCAGCTCCCGACTAGCGGGAGGTGAAGATACGCAGTATTTT. This gives the protein CASSSRLAGGEDTQYF. Complete variable domain (other parts from reference TRBV5-1 and TRBJ2-3): KAGVTQTPRYLIKTRGQQVTLSCSPISGHRSVSWYQQTPGQGLQFLFEYFSETQRNKGNFPGRFSGRQFSNSRSEMNVSTLELGDSALYLCASSSRLAGGEDTQYFGPGTRLTVL.

This clonotype has more than one count but fewer than ten. CDR3 amino acids: CASSLTLGAGELFF. The CDR3 DNA is TGTGCCAGCAGCTTAACGTTAGGGGCAGGGGAGCTGTTTTTT. This rearrangement joins TRBV7-3 to TRBJ2-2, with D perhaps matching TRBD1 (5 bases). V gave up 0 bases and J gave up 8 bases, with 10 bases separating them. This CDR3 has 14 residues. The germline V gene encodes CDR1 SGHTA and CDR2 FQGTGA.

This clonotype was seen only a few times. The rearrangement joins TRBV11-2 to TRBJ2-2; 10 bases agree with TRBD2. Looked up from germline, CDR1 is SGHAT and CDR2 is FQNNGV. The CDR3 is 17 amino acids. The junction had 5 bases not matched to a gene; V was cut back by 0 bases and J by 4 bases. The CDR3 here is CASSLDTGLAATGELFF. CDR3 nucleotides: TGTGCCAGCAGCTTAGATACAGGACTAGCGGCCACCGGGGAGCTGTTTTTT.

This clonotype was seen only a few times. The V and J genes are TRBV10-3 and TRBJ1-4, with D hard to call. The CDR3 covers 13 residues. Germline V gene sequence: CDR1 ENHRY, CDR2 SYGVKD. V lost 0 bases to trimming and J lost 7 bases, with 6 bases between them. The chain's CDR3 is CAISESTGEKLFF. DNA of the CDR3: TGTGCCATCAGTGAGTCGACTGGTGAAAAACTGTTTTTT.